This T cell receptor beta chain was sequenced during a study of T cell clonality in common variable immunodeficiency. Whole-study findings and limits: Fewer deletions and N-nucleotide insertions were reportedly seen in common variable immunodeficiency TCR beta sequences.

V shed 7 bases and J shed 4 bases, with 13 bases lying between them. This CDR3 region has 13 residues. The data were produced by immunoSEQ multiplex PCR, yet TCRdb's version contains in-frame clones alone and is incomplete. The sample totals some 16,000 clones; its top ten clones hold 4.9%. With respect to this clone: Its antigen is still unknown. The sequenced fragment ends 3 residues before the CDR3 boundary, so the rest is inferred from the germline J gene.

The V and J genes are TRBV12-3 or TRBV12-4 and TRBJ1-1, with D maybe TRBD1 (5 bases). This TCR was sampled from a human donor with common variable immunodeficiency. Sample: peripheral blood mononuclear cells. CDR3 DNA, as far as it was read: TGTGCCAGCAACCTTCAGGGAGGCACTGAA. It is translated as CASNLQGGTE. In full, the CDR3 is CASNLQGGTEAFF.